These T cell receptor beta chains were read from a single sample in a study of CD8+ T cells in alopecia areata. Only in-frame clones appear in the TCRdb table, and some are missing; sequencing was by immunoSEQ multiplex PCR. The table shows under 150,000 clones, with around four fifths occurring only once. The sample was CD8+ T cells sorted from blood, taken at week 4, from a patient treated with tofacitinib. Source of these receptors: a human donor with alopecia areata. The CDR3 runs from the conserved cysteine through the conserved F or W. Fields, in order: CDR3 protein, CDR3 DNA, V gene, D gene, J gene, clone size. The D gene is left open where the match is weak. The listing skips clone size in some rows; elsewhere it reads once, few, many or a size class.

CDR3aa: CASSGYRDLASGNTIYF
CDR3nt: TGTGCCAGCAGCGGCTACCGGGACCTTGCCTCTGGAAACACCATATATTTT
v_gene: TRBV7-6
d_gene: NA
j_gene: TRBJ1-3
abundance: once

CDR3aa: CASTRGGLSYEQYF
CDR3nt: TGTGCCAGCACCCGCGGGGGATTGTCCTACGAGCAGTACTTC
v_gene: TRBV6-5
d_gene: TRBD2
j_gene: TRBJ2-7
abundance: NA

CDR3aa: CASSPNSPSPEAFF
CDR3nt: TGCGCCAGCAGCCCCAATAGCCCTAGCCCTGAAGCTTTCTTT
v_gene: TRBV4-1
d_gene: NA
j_gene: TRBJ1-1
abundance: NA

CDR3aa: CASSPRAALADTQYF
CDR3nt: TGTGCCAGCAGCCCGCGTGCGGCACTGGCAGATACGCAGTATTTT
v_gene: TRBV7-8
d_gene: NA
j_gene: TRBJ2-3
abundance: NA

CDR3aa: CASSLDGGARADTQYF
CDR3nt: TGTGCCAGCAGCTTGGATGGGGGGGCGAGAGCAGATACGCAGTATTTT
v_gene: TRBV5-6
d_gene: NA
j_gene: TRBJ2-3
abundance: NA

CDR3aa: CSVEVAGGDIYEQYF
CDR3nt: TGCAGCGTTGAAGTGGCCGGGGGAGATATCTACGAGCAGTACTTC
v_gene: TRBV29-1
d_gene: NA
j_gene: TRBJ2-7
abundance: NA

CDR3aa: CASSLGFQGARDEQYF
CDR3nt: TGTGCCAGCAGCTTAGGTTTTCAGGGGGCAAGGGACGAGCAGTACTTC
v_gene: TRBV7-2
d_gene: TRBD1
j_gene: TRBJ2-7
abundance: NA

CDR3aa: CSVERQGSEAFF
CDR3nt: TGCAGCGTTGAGCGCCAGGGTTCTGAAGCTTTCTTT
v_gene: TRBV29-1
d_gene: NA
j_gene: TRBJ1-1
abundance: NA

CDR3aa: CASSFPGGELFF
CDR3nt: TGTGCCAGCTCCTTCCCGGGGGGGGAGCTGTTTTTT
v_gene: TRBV27
d_gene: NA
j_gene: TRBJ2-2
abundance: NA

CDR3aa: CSVLGGTGGFEQYF
CDR3nt: TGCAGCGTCCTCGGGGGGACAGGGGGCTTCGAGCAGTACTTC
v_gene: TRBV29-1
d_gene: TRBD1
j_gene: TRBJ2-7
abundance: NA

CDR3aa: CASIGEVPYEQYF
CDR3nt: TGTGCCAGCATTGGGGAAGTCCCCTACGAGCAGTACTTC
v_gene: TRBV27
d_gene: NA
j_gene: TRBJ2-7
abundance: NA

CDR3aa: CSVVPSGAYNEQFF
CDR3nt: TGCAGCGTTGTTCCGTCCGGGGCGTACAATGAGCAGTTCTTC
v_gene: TRBV29-1
d_gene: NA
j_gene: TRBJ2-1
abundance: NA

CDR3aa: CAWSIRVGELFF
CDR3nt: TGTGCCTGGAGCATCAGGGTCGGGGAGCTGTTTTTT
v_gene: TRBV30
d_gene: NA
j_gene: TRBJ2-2
abundance: once

CDR3aa: CASTPGDDTHLGGYEQYF
CDR3nt: TGTGCCAGCACTCCCGGGGATGACACCCACCTCGGCGGCTACGAGCAGTACTTC
v_gene: TRBV25-1
d_gene: NA
j_gene: TRBJ2-7
abundance: NA

CDR3aa: CASSSPRQGANVLTF
CDR3nt: TGTGCCAGCAGCTCACCCCGCCAGGGGGCCAACGTCCTGACTTTC
v_gene: TRBV5-6
d_gene: NA
j_gene: TRBJ2-6
abundance: NA

CDR3aa: CASSGGRVDKSYNEQFF
CDR3nt: TGTGCCAGCAGCGGGGGTCGGGTGGACAAATCCTACAATGAGCAGTTCTTC
v_gene: TRBV13
d_gene: NA
j_gene: TRBJ2-1
abundance: NA

CDR3aa: CASSRILGDETQYF
CDR3nt: TGTGCCAGCAGCCGAATCTTGGGGGATGAGACCCAGTACTTC
v_gene: TRBV7-8
d_gene: NA
j_gene: TRBJ2-5
abundance: NA

CDR3aa: CASSLEGTLGPLEQYF
CDR3nt: TGCGCCAGCAGCTTAGAAGGGACCCTTGGCCCTCTCGAGCAGTACTTC
v_gene: TRBV5-1
d_gene: NA
j_gene: TRBJ2-7
abundance: NA

CDR3aa: CSVLGQPSDYGYTF
CDR3nt: TGCAGCGTTTTGGGACAGCCGTCTGACTATGGCTACACCTTC
v_gene: TRBV29-1
d_gene: TRBD1
j_gene: TRBJ1-2
abundance: NA

CDR3aa: CASSSSGGLYNEQFF
CDR3nt: TGTGCCAGCAGCTCTAGCGGGGGTCTTTACAATGAGCAGTTCTTC
v_gene: TRBV7-2
d_gene: TRBD2
j_gene: TRBJ2-1
abundance: NA

CDR3aa: CSVERTGEAFF
CDR3nt: TGCAGCGTTGAACGGACGGGGGAAGCTTTCTTT
v_gene: TRBV29-1
d_gene: NA
j_gene: TRBJ1-1
abundance: NA

CDR3aa: CASSFGVLNTEAFF
CDR3nt: TGTGCCAGCAGCTTCGGCGTCCTGAACACTGAAGCTTTCTTT
v_gene: TRBV7-2
d_gene: NA
j_gene: TRBJ1-1
abundance: NA